This T cell receptor (beta chain) was documented in a study of cytomegalovirus exposure and HLA in healthy donors. Study-wide findings and caveats: The study put some 150 TCR beta chains on its list as cytomegalovirus-associated. Several top significant clusters appeared, in a later analysis, to be linked to common viral pathogens. CMV antigen specificity was confirmed in vitro for a few CMV-associated chains. Analysis was performed later, and it showed HLA-associated TCR beta chains to be more clonally expanded than equally common others.

Use of 60 Vbeta and 13 Jbeta primers characterized the PCR. Using immunoSEQ multiplex PCR, the repertoire was profiled, and TCRdb retains in-frame clones only, with some absent. The top ten hold 5.5% to 8% of the sample, which has 120,000 or so clones, roughly 80% seen once. Notes on this clone: No antigen is known for it.

Sample: PBMCs. The TCR sequence derives from a woman aged 40-49 years in good health and CMV-seronegative.

This chain's CDR3 is CAVQHPARTYEQYF. The CDR3 DNA reads TGTGCCGTTCAACATCCGGCCAGGACCTACGAGCAGTACTTC. V and J are TRBV10-3 and TRBJ2-7; D unresolved. The V end lost 11 bases, the J end lost 2 bases, and 19 bases lay between the germline ends. CDR1 ENHRY and CDR2 SYGVKD come from the germline V gene. The CDR3 runs 14 residues.